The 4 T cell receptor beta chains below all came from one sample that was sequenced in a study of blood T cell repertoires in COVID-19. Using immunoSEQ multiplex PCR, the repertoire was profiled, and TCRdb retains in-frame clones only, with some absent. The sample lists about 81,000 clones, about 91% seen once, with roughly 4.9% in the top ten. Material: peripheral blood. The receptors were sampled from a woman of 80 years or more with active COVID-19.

This chain's CDR3 is CASSYKGAAKNIQYF. The CDR3 DNA reads as TGTGCCAGCAGTTACAAGGGGGCGGCCAAAAACATTCAGTACTTC. The chain joins TRBV6-2 or TRBV6-3 to TRBJ2-4; 7 bases map to TRBD1. CDR3 size: 15 residues. CDR1 is MNHEY, CDR2 SVGEGT, per germline. Trimming took 2 bases from V and 1 from J; bases not matched to a gene: 2.

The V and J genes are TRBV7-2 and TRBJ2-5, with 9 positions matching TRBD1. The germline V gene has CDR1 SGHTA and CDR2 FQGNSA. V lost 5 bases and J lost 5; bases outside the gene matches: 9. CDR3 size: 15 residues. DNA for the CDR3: TGTGCCAGCAGCGCTTTACAGGGGGCGTCTGAGACCCAGTACTTC. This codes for CASSALQGASETQYF.

CDR3 DNA: TGTGCCAGCAGCTTAGGGTTTGACAGGCCAGTAGGCGAGCAGTACTTC. Amino acid sequence: CASSLGFDRPVGEQYF. The chain uses TRBV7-9 and TRBJ2-7; TRBD1 is a possible D gene (6 bases). Germline lookup yields CDR1 SEHNR and CDR2 FQNEAQ (reference sequence). The CDR3 has 16 amino acids. V dropped 1 base and J dropped 6 bases, with 19 bases sitting between them. The full variable domain, in which reference TRBV7-9 and TRBJ2-7 provide the parts outside the CDR3, is DTGVSQNPRHKITKRGQNVTFRCDPISEHNRLYWYRQTLGQGPEFLTYFQNEAQLEKSRLLSDRFSAERPKGSFSTLEIQRTEQGDSAMYLCASSLGFDRPVGEQYFGPGTRLTVT.

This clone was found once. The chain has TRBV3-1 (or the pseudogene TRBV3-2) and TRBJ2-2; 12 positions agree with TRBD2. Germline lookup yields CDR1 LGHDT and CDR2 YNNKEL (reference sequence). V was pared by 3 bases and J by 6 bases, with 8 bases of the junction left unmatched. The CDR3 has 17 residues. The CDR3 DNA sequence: TGTGCCAGCAGCCAGCTTTCGACTAGCGGGAGTCCCGGGGAGCTGTTTTTT. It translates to CASSQLSTSGSPGELFF.